These 8 T cell receptor beta chains share one sample of origin, sequenced in a study of neurological immune-mediated disorders. TCRdb fed the 5' RACE reads into MiXCR, producing one record per CDR3 protein. The top ten clones hold 1% to 1.5% of a sample with roughly 70,000 distinct CDR3 sequences, roughly 3.9% of them seen once. Sequences were obtained from PBMCs. The receptors were gathered from a man aged 25 to 45 with multiple sclerosis.

This clonotype was counted many times. This chain connects TRBV11-2 to TRBJ2-2; unclear D gene. This CDR3 is built from 15 residues. Trimming stripped 0 bases from V and 4 bases from J, with 9 bases between. Germline V gene sequence: CDR1 SGHAT, CDR2 FQNNGV. The CDR3 DNA follows: TGTGCCAGCAGCTTAGAGGCCAGAAGCACCGGGGAGCTGTTTTTT. Protein product: CASSLEARSTGELFF.

This clonotype was counted ten times or more. This chain uses TRBV5-1 with TRBJ2-1; possibly TRBD2 for D (6 bases). There are 15 residues in the CDR3. V was trimmed by 4 bases and J by 4 bases, leaving 15 bases between them. Germline CDR1 and CDR2: SGHRS and YFSETQ. DNA of the CDR3: TGCGCCAGCAGCCTAGGGACTGCAGAGTACAATGAGCAGTTCTTC. Translated, it gives CASSLGTAEYNEQFF. Filled out from reference TRBV5-1 and TRBJ2-1, the complete variable domain reads KAGVTQTPRYLIKTRGQQVTLSCSPISGHRSVSWYQQTPGQGLQFLFEYFSETQRNKGNFPGRFSGRQFSNSRSEMNVSTLELGDSALYLCASSLGTAEYNEQFFGPGTRLTVL.

In this sample, this clonotype turned up many times. The V gene is TRBV4-1, the J gene TRBJ2-1; D gene ambiguous. Trimming left V 4 bases short and J 7 bases short, with 17 bases between. Germline V gives CDR1 MGHRA, CDR2 YSYEKL. CDR3 length equals 15 residues. The chain's CDR3 is CASSPDPSSWNEQFF. CDR3 coding DNA: TGCGCCAGCAGCCCGGACCCCTCCTCTTGGAATGAGCAGTTCTTC.

The table lists this clonotype with many counts. The chain carries TRBV12-3 or TRBV12-4 and TRBJ2-1, with a possible D match to TRBD1 (6 bases). V was trimmed by 6 bases and J by 4 bases, leaving 10 bases between them. CDR3 length equals 13 residues. CDR3 sequence: CASSKQGYNEQFF. The CDR3 nucleotides are TGTGCCAGCAGCAAACAGGGTTACAATGAGCAGTTCTTC.

This clonotype was recorded at least ten times. The V and J genes are TRBV7-9 and TRBJ1-1; 8 positions match TRBD1. Per germline, CDR1 SEHNR and CDR2 FQNEAQ (reference sequence). V was pared by 5 bases and J by 0 bases, with 11 bases of the junction left unmatched. This CDR3 comprises 17 residues. As DNA, the CDR3 is TGTGCCAGCAGCCCGCCGGACAGGGATGTGCTGAACACTGAAGCTTTCTTT. This sequence encodes CASSPPDRDVLNTEAFF.

The table lists this clonotype with many counts. V and J are TRBV27 and TRBJ1-1, with D unclear. This CDR3 region has 13 residues. CDR1 and CDR2 (germline): MNHEY, SMNVEV (reference sequence). V was trimmed by 4 bases and J by 4 bases, leaving 10 bases between them. The CDR3 region has the DNA TGTGCCAGCAGTTCCACGATGGGCACTGAAGCTTTCTTT. Its translation is CASSSTMGTEAFF.

This clonotype was counted many times. The rearrangement uses TRBV12-3 or TRBV12-4 and TRBJ2-7; D uncertain. This CDR3 is 12 amino acids long. Trimming cost V 0 bases and J 7 bases, with 7 bases left between them. CDR3 DNA: TGTGCCAGCAGTTTAGCCCCCTCAGAGCAGTACTTC. The encoded protein is CASSLAPSEQYF.

In the case of this clonotype: Possible read error: a much larger clone is one base away. This chain joins TRBV7-3 and TRBJ2-3; 7 bases match TRBD2. With V trimmed by 5 bases and J by 2 bases, 4 bases remained unmatched. CDR1 and CDR2 from the germline V gene are SGHTA and FQGTGA. The CDR3 has 14 residues. The CDR3 sequence is CASSRGGTTDTQYF. The CDR3 DNA is TGTGCCAGCAGCCGCGGGGGTACCACAGATACGCAGTATTTT.